The entry below describes one TCR beta chain. PCR employed 60 Vbeta and 13 Jbeta primers. The table came from immunoSEQ multiplex PCR; TCRdb's copy has only in-frame clones and leaves some out. This table holds 170,000 or so clones, 84% found once. The entry originates in a study of cytomegalovirus exposure and HLA in healthy donors. When sampled, the donors appeared nominally healthy, though they likely had unrecorded immune exposures. CDR3 length: 17 amino acids. Looked up from germline, CDR1 is MDHEN and CDR2 is SYDVKM. V was pared by 1 base and J by 4 bases, with 7 bases of the junction left unmatched.

Sequencing was done on a sample of PBMCs. This chain links TRBV28 with TRBJ2-2; 9 bases agree with TRBD2. The receptor comes from a man in his late teens or twenties in good health and CMV-seronegative. CDR3: CASSLSGLAGLTGELFF. CDR3 sequence (DNA): TGTGCCAGCAGTTTATCGGGGCTAGCGGGACTCACCGGGGAGCTGTTTTTT.